This T cell receptor (beta chain) was found in a study of OX40 agonist ivuxolimab in advanced cancers. Study background: The study reported partial responses in three patients: one hepatocellular carcinoma, two cutaneous melanoma. General study findings and limits: Some of the lowest clonal expansion was seen in partial responders at 0.1-3.0 mg/kg. It was not determined which antigens were specifically recognized by the peripheral T cells that had undergone clonal expansion. On average, CD8+ T cells had more expanded clones than CD4+.

The CDR3 length is 15 residues. Trimming cost V 6 bases and J 5 bases; bases outside gene matches: 12. Germline assignment: CDR1 MDHEN and CDR2 SYDVKM. Produced via immunoSEQ multiplex PCR; TCRdb's table is partial and in-frame only. Among tens of thousands of clones listed, approximately 85% were seen once. Remarks on this clone: Its antigen is undetermined.

This TCR derives from an adult with an advanced solid tumor such as melanoma, head and neck, liver or kidney cancer. The chain employs TRBV28 and TRBJ2-5, with 7 bases matching TRBD1. The sequencing here drew on CD4+ or CD8+ T cells sorted from blood, taken in a trial of the OX40 agonist ivuxolimab. DNA for the CDR3: TGTGCCAGCAGCTACGCCCAGGGGGTGGGGGAGACCCAGTACTTC. Translated, it gives CASSYAQGVGETQYF. The whole variable domain, filled in from reference TRBV28 and TRBJ2-5, reads DVKVTQSSRYLVKRTGEKVFLECVQDMDHENMFWYRQDPGLGLRLIYFSYDVKMKEKGDIPEGYSVSREKKERFSLILESASTNQTSMYLCASSYAQGVGETQYFGPGTRLLVL.